Below, one TCR beta chain is given with its context. The target antigen is unknown. Because the CDR3's place on the DNA is in doubt, the DNA is left out and the CDR3 is given as listed by TCRdb. The data originate from a study of cytomegalovirus exposure and HLA in healthy donors. Use of 60 Vbeta and 13 Jbeta primers characterized the PCR. Some clones are missing from TCRdb's copy, which holds only in-frame ones; the method was immunoSEQ multiplex PCR. This sample has roughly 240,000 clones, with roughly 85% found just once. Including both end residues, the CDR3 is 14 amino acids long. Germline CDR1 and CDR2: LNHDA and SQIVND (reference sequence). Overall study findings and caveats: An analysis done earlier found most TCR beta V segments productive about 87% or about 30% of the time. Evidence from a later analysis indicated that most CMV-associated TCR beta chains looked HLA-restricted. A later analysis reportedly found that, within productive TCRs, an Asian-associated ancestry cluster had fewer N-insertions than the mean observed across the roughly 730 donors. The listing of roughly 160 TCR beta chains classed them as cytomegalovirus-associated.

The TCR comes from a girl aged 2-15 years in good health and CMV-seronegative. Specimen: PBMCs. This sequence joins TRBV19 and TRBJ1-2; the table gives TRBD1 as D, unverified against the DNA. This CDR3 reads CASTSGQVPYGYTF.